This TCR beta chain came from a study of OX40 agonist ivuxolimab in advanced cancers. Regarding the complete study: The costimulatory receptor OX40 (CD134) was targeted by ivuxolimab, a fully human IgG2 agonistic monoclonal antibody. Intravenous ivuxolimab was administered to patients every 2 weeks at six dose levels: 0.01, 0.1, 0.3, 1.5, 3 and 10 mg/kg. Among the approximately 54 dose-escalation patients, around 19 had hepatocellular carcinoma, approximately 15 melanoma, 9 renal cell carcinoma and 9 head and neck cancer. A male proportion of roughly 80% and a mean age of around 60 years, ranging from about 23 to 79, were recorded for the dose-escalation cohort. Prior anti-PD-1, anti-PD-L1 or anti-CTLA-4 therapy was permitted, and 35% to 40% of dose-escalation patients had received checkpoint inhibitors. Partial responses occurred in three dose-escalation patients, of whom one had hepatocellular carcinoma and two had cutaneous melanoma. Peripheral TCRbeta sequencing was intended to test whether TCR sequence diversity was altered and clonal T-cell expansion was caused by ivuxolimab. The paper reports the monotherapy dose-escalation portion (N of about 47 patients) of the phase I ivuxolimab trial.

The trial excluded patients who had a history of autoimmune disease or were on systemic immunosuppression. Peripheral blood for TCR sequencing was collected from all dose cohorts at baseline, on cycle 4 day 1, and on cycle 7 day 1. Samples came from an open-label, multicenter, first-in-human phase I dose-escalation trial of ivuxolimab. Adults with locally advanced or metastatic melanoma, renal cell carcinoma, hepatocellular carcinoma or head and neck squamous cell carcinoma were enrolled in the trial. Before TCR sequencing, CD4+ T cells and CD8+ T cells from peripheral blood were sorted into separate populations. From the germline V gene, CDR1 is MRHNA and CDR2 is SNTAGT. For this chain, trimming is 5 bases at the V end and 10 bases at the J end, and the number of junction bases without a gene match is 12. Including the terminal cysteine and phenylalanine, the CDR3 comprises 15 residues. Of all the DNA, just the CDR3 is kept, 45 bases in frame from base 1.

For sequencing of the TCRbeta CDR3 region, genomic DNA was extracted from the sorted cells. TCRbeta CDR3 regions were sequenced using the immunoSEQ Assay. In TCRdb, the immuneACCESS table is reduced to in-frame sequences with V and J assigned. These tables do not hold every clone; where another copy was compared, an unresolved V gene accounts for under half, and the others remain unexplained. This sample gives approximately 90,000 clones in total; approximately 89% of them show up just once. The ten most abundant clones make up roughly 4% of the sample. In the case of this clone: Its antigen is still unknown. Base qualities are not provided; no much larger clone lies one nucleotide away.

The paper as a whole reports these results and caveats: At doses from 0.1 to 3.0 mg/kg, clonal expansion was seen in both CD4+ and CD8+ blood T cells between baseline and week 6. In partial responders in the 0.1-3.0 mg/kg groups, normalized peripheral clonal expansion was found to be among the lowest, especially among CD8+ T cells. Low levels of normalized T-cell clonal expansion were also seen in some nonresponding patients. Antigen specificity was not determined for the clonally expanded peripheral T cells. After ivuxolimab, expanded clones were on average more numerous among CD8+ T cells than among CD4+ T cells.

This TCR derives from an adult with an advanced solid tumor such as melanoma, head and neck, liver or kidney cancer. The chain was built from TRBV6-4 and TRBJ2-1; TRBD2 matches 9 bases in the middle. This specimen was CD4+ or CD8+ T cells sorted from blood, taken in a trial of the OX40 agonist ivuxolimab. In nucleotides, the sequence is TGTGCCAGCAGTTCGGGGGCTAGCGGGGTCTTGGAGCAGTTCTTC. Its amino acids are CASSSGASGVLEQFF.